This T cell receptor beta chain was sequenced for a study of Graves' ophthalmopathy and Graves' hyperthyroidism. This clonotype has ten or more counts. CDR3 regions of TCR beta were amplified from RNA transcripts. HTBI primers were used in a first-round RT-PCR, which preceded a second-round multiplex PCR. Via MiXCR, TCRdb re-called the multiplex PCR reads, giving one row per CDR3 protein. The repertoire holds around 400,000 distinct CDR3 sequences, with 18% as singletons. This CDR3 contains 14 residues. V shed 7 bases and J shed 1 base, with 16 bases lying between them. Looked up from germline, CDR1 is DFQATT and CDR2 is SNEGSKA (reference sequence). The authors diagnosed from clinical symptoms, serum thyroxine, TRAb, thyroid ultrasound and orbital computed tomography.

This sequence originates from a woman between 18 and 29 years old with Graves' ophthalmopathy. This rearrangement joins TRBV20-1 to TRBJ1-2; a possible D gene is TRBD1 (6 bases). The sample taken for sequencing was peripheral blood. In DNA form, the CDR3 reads TGCAGTGTAGAGGGGGGCGGGATTAACTATGGCTACACCTTC. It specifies CSVEGGGINYGYTF.